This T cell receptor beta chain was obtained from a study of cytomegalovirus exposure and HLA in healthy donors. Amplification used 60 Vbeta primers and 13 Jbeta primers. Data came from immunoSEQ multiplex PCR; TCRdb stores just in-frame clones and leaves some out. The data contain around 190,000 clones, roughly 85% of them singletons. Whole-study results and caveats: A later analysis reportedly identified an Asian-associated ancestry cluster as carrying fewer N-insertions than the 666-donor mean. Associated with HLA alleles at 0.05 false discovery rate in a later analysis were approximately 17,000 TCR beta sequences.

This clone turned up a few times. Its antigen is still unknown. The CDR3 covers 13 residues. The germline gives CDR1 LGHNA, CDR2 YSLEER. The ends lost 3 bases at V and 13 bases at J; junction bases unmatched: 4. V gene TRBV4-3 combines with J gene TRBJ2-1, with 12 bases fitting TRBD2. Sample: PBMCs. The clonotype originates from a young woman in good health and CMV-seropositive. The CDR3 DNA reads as TGCGCCAGCAGCCACCGACTAGCGGGAGATCAGTTCTTC. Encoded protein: CASSHRLAGDQFF.